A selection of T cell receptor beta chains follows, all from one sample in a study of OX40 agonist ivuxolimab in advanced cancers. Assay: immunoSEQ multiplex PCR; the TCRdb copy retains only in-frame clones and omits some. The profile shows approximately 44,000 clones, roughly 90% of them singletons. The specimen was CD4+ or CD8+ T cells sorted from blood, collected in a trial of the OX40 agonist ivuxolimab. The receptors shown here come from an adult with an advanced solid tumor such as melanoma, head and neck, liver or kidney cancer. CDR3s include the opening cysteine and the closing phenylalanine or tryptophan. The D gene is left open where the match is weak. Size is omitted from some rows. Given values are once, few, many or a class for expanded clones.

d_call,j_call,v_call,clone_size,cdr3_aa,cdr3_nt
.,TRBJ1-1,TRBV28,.,CASTGPLTEAFF,TGTGCCAGCACAGGGCCCCTCACTGAAGCTTTCTTT
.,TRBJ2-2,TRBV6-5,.,CASSYFAAAGELFF,TGTGCCAGCAGTTACTTTGCTGCTGCCGGGGAGCTGTTTTTT
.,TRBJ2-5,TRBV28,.,CASSLTEVRETQYF,TGTGCCAGCAGTTTAACAGAAGTCCGGGAGACCCAGTACTTC
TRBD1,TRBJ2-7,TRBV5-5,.,CASSNGQGALEQYF,TGTGCCAGCAGCAACGGACAGGGGGCGCTTGAGCAGTACTTC
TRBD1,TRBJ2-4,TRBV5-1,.,CASSWTDRESGIQYF,TGCGCCAGCAGCTGGACGGACAGGGAATCGGGCATTCAGTACTTC
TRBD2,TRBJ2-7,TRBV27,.,CASRRRGGSNFYEQYF,TGTGCCAGCAGACGTCGGGGCGGGAGCAATTTCTACGAGCAGTACTTC
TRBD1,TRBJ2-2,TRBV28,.,CASSFTGVGGELFF,TGTGCCAGCAGTTTCACAGGGGTAGGAGGAGAGCTGTTTTTT
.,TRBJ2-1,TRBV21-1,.,CASSGGTGPIVNEQFF,TGTGCCAGCAGCGGCGGGACAGGGCCCATAGTGAATGAGCAGTTCTTC
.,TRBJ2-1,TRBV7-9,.,CASSLAGVEQFF,TGTGCCAGCAGCTTAGCGGGAGTGGAGCAGTTCTTC
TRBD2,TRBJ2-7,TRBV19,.,CASSISSGSTYEQYF,TGTGCCAGTAGTATATCTAGCGGGAGTACCTACGAGCAGTACTTC
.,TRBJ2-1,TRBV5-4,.,CASSRTRNEQFF,TGTGCCAGCAGCCGCACTCGGAATGAGCAGTTCTTC
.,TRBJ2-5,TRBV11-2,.,CASSPALGEGETQYF,TGTGCCAGCAGCCCCGCCCTAGGAGAGGGAGAGACCCAGTACTTC
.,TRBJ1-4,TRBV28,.,CASRHPAAGLDEKLFF,TGTGCCAGCAGACACCCCGCCGCAGGCCTGGATGAAAAACTGTTTTTT
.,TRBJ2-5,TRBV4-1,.,CASSQDPVGWGYQETQYF,TGCGCCAGCAGCCAAGATCCCGTGGGTTGGGGGTACCAAGAGACCCAGTACTTC
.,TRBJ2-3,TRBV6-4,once,CASSDSDQGPTDTQYF,TGTGCCAGCAGTGACTCGGATCAGGGGCCCACAGATACGCAGTATTTT
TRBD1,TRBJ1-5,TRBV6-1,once,CASSERGTGFNQPQHF,TGTGCCAGCAGTGAACGGGGGACAGGGTTTAATCAGCCCCAGCATTTT
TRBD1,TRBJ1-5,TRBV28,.,CASSERDRAIFGDQPQHF,TGTGCCAGCAGTGAGAGGGACAGGGCAATCTTCGGGGATCAGCCCCAGCATTTT
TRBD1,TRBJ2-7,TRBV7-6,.,CASSFEGRGGPYEQYF,TGTGCCAGCAGCTTTGAGGGCAGAGGGGGCCCCTACGAGCAGTACTTC
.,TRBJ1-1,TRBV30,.,CACSRAGRNTEAFF,TGTGCCTGTTCTAGGGCAGGGCGGAACACTGAAGCTTTCTTT
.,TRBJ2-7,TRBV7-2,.,CASSSTGSSYEQYF,TGTGCCAGCAGCTCTACAGGTAGCTCCTACGAGCAGTACTTC
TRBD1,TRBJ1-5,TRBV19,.,CASSTGGWQPQHF,TGTGCCAGTAGCACAGGGGGCTGGCAGCCCCAGCATTTT
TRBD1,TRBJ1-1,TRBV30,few,CAWSRDRVNTEAFF,TGTGCCTGGAGTCGGGACAGGGTGAACACTGAAGCTTTCTTT
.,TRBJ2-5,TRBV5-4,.,CASSLIGGSETQYF,TGTGCCAGCAGCCTGATAGGGGGGTCCGAGACCCAGTACTTC
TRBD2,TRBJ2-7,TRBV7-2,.,CASSLAGGSYEQYF,TGTGCCAGCAGCTTGGCGGGGGGGTCCTACGAGCAGTACTTC
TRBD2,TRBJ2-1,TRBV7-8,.,CASSFHSGRGDEQFF,TGTGCCAGCAGCTTTCATAGCGGGAGGGGCGATGAGCAGTTCTTC
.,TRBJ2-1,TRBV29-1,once,CSGRGSSYNEQFF,TGCAGCGGAAGAGGGAGCTCCTACAATGAGCAGTTCTTC
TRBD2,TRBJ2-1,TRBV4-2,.,CASSQDPPSGGDNEQFF,TGTGCCAGCAGCCAAGATCCCCCTAGCGGGGGCGACAATGAGCAGTTCTTC
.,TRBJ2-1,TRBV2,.,CASILGLAEYNEQFF,.
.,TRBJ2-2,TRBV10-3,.,CAIRDPTNTGELFF,TGTGCCATCAGGGATCCCACGAACACCGGGGAGCTGTTTTTT